The 23 T cell receptor beta chains listed next were all sequenced from one sample in a study of blood T cell repertoires in COVID-19. Clones were sequenced by immunoSEQ multiplex PCR, and TCRdb holds only the in-frame ones, with some missing. Of 200,000 to 300,000 clones detected, around nine tenths appear once; the ten largest clones hold around 1.4%. Sequencing was carried out using peripheral blood. These receptors all come from a man of 80 years or more with acute or convalescent COVID-19.

The CDR3, as DNA: TGTGCCAGCAGTGAAGGGGGGGGGCGAAGCAATCAGCCCCAGCATTTT. It translates to CASSEGGGRSNQPQHF. The chain recombines TRBV2 with TRBJ1-5; possibly TRBD1 for D (6 bases). This CDR3 region has 16 residues. The V end was cut by 1 base, the J end by 1 base, with 11 bases between. Germline V lookup: CDR1 SNHLY, CDR2 FYNNEI.

V gene TRBV7-2 combines with J gene TRBJ1-2; tentatively, D is TRBD1 (5 bases). V was clipped by 5 bases and J by 2 bases, with 9 bases between them. In germline, CDR1 is SGHTA, CDR2 FQGNSA. The CDR3 extends over 13 amino acids. CDR3 DNA: TGTGCCAGCAGCCCCGACAGAAACTATGGCTACACCTTC. Encoded protein: CASSPDRNYGYTF.

The J gene is TRBJ2-1, the V gene TRBV11-2; no clear D gene. This CDR3 has 14 amino acids. Germline CDR1 reads SGHAT; CDR2 reads FQNNGV. V lost 2 bases, J lost 6 bases, and 11 bases lay in between. The CDR3 bases are TGTGCCAGCAGCTTATTATCGAGCTCCAATGAGCAGTTCTTC. Translation: CASSLLSSSNEQFF.

The chain carries TRBV19 and TRBJ2-1; perhaps TRBD2 as D (6 bases). Germline CDR1 LNHDA, CDR2 SQIVND (reference sequence). The CDR3 contains 18 residues. Trimming left V 1 base short and J 7 bases short, with 23 bases between. CDR3 sequence: CASSIGLMDVGGMNEQFF. CDR3 coding DNA: TGTGCCAGTAGTATAGGCCTGATGGATGTGGGGGGTATGAATGAGCAGTTCTTC. The variable domain in full, completed from reference TRBV19 and TRBJ2-1, reads DGGITQSPKYLFRKEGQNVTLSCEQNLNHDAMYWYRQDPGQGLRLIYYSQIVNDFQKGDIAEGYSVSREKKESFPLTVTSAQKNPTAFYLCASSIGLMDVGGMNEQFFGPGTRLTVL.

The chain recombines TRBV14 with TRBJ2-7; 7 bases agree with TRBD2. The V and J ends lost 3 bases and 0 bases, in that order; junction bases with no gene match: 11. CDR1 and CDR2 (germline): SGHDN, FVKESK. The length of the CDR3 is 17 residues. CDR3: CASSQTLGGSSSYEQYF. Written as DNA, the CDR3 is TGTGCCAGCAGCCAGACCCTCGGCGGGAGTAGCTCCTACGAGCAGTACTTC. Looking up the rest from reference TRBV14 and TRBJ2-7 gives the full variable domain: EAGVTQFPSHSVIEKGQTVTLRCDPISGHDNLYWYRRVMGKEIKFLLHFVKESKQDESGMPNNRFLAERTGGTYSTLKVQPAELEDSGVYFCASSQTLGGSSSYEQYFGPGTRLTVT.

This clone appeared a single time. V is TRBV6-5 and J is TRBJ2-7, with TRBD2 as a possible D gene (5 bases). Trimming pared 0 bases from V and 2 bases from J, leaving 11 bases between. The CDR3 has 15 amino acids. Per the germline V gene, CDR1 is MNHEY and CDR2 is SVGAGI. The CDR3 spells CASSYSEPGAYEQYF. CDR3 nucleotide sequence: TGTGCCAGCAGTTACTCCGAGCCCGGGGCCTACGAGCAGTACTTC.

The chain is built from TRBV7-2 and TRBJ2-7; the match to TRBD1 covers 10 bases. J gave up 4 bases and V 5 bases, and 8 bases lay outside the gene matches. From germline, CDR1 is SGHTA and CDR2 FQGNSA. The CDR3 totals 15 residues. CDR3 DNA sequence: TGTGCCAGCAGCCTAGGGGGACAGGGGCGTTACGAGCAGTACTTC. Translation: CASSLGGQGRYEQYF. The full variable domain, with the rest looked up from reference TRBV7-2 and TRBJ2-7, is GAGVSQSPSNKVTEKGKDVELRCDPISGHTALYWYRQSLGQGLEFLIYFQGNSAPDKSGLPSDRFSAERTGGSVSTLTIQRTQQEDSAVYLCASSLGGQGRYEQYFGPGTRLTVT.

The chain recombines TRBV14 with TRBJ1-1, with TRBD1 identical over 7 bases. The CDR3 extends over 15 amino acids. With 5 bases clipped from V and 0 bases from J, the junction kept 6 bases outside the gene matches. The V gene's germline CDR1 is SGHDN and CDR2 FVKESK. CDR3 DNA sequence: TGTGCCAGCAGCACTCGACAGGGCATGAACACTGAAGCTTTCTTT. Its protein product is CASSTRQGMNTEAFF.

The chain couples TRBV4-3 to TRBJ1-2, with 8 nucleotides matching TRBD1. The CDR3 extends over 14 amino acids. Germline-derived CDR1 and CDR2 are LGHNA and YSLEER. The V and J ends lost 0 bases and 8 bases, in that order; junction bases with no gene match: 5. The CDR3 sequence is CASSQDQGARGYTF. CDR3 DNA sequence: TGCGCCAGCAGCCAAGATCAGGGGGCTAGGGGCTACACCTTC.

This sequence joins TRBV21-1 and TRBJ1-3. TRBV21-1 is a pseudogene locus. The CDR3 is made up of 16 amino acids. CDR3: CASSKARASRGNTIYF. The CDR3, as DNA: TGTGCCAGCAGCAAAGCTAGAGCATCTCGTGGAAACACCATATATTTT.

This rearrangement joins TRBV2 to TRBJ1-6; TRBD1 agrees at 8 bases. Germline-derived CDR1 and CDR2 are SNHLY and FYNNEI. This CDR3 has 14 residues. Trimming removed 3 bases from V and 9 bases from J; junction bases left unmatched: 4. The CDR3 DNA is TGTGCCAGCAGTGACTGGACAGGGAGTTCACCCCTCCACTTT. Translating it yields CASSDWTGSSPLHF.

This chain uses TRBV9 with TRBJ1-1; D remains unclear. V lost 0 bases and J 1 base, leaving 7 bases between the germline ends. CDR1 SGDLS and CDR2 YYNGEE come from the germline V gene. CDR3 size: 14 residues. CDR3 protein: CASSVGPGNTEAFF. In DNA form, the CDR3 reads TGTGCCAGCAGCGTAGGTCCGGGGAACACTGAAGCTTTCTTT.

Turning to this clone: The sample has other DNA sequences that encode this CDR3 too. This sequence joins TRBV3-1 (or the pseudogene TRBV3-2) and TRBJ2-3; TRBD2 aligns across 11 bases. CDR3 length equals 15 residues. V was pared by 4 bases and J by 1 base, with 1 base of the junction left unmatched. Germline-derived CDR1 and CDR2 are LGHDT and YNNKEL (reference sequence). The CDR3 protein is CASSLAGGGTDTQYF. The CDR3 nucleotides read TGTGCCAGCAGCCTAGCGGGAGGGGGCACAGATACGCAGTATTTT.

CDR3 sequence: CASSVALGGGYEQYF. In DNA, the CDR3 is TGTGCCAGCAGCGTAGCTCTGGGAGGGGGCTACGAGCAGTACTTC. The chain joins TRBV9 to TRBJ2-7; TRBD2 might be the D (7 bases). V was cut by 0 bases and J by 3 bases, with 13 bases left in between. The CDR3 contains 15 residues. The germline CDR1 and CDR2 sequences are SGDLS and YYNGEE.

The chain recombines TRBV5-1 with TRBJ2-5; the match to TRBD2 covers 7 bases. Germline lookup yields CDR1 SGHRS and CDR2 YFSETQ. The CDR3 totals 14 residues. V was pared by 4 bases and J by 1 base, with 4 bases of the junction left unmatched. CDR3 bases: TGCGCCAGCAGCCCAACTAGCGCCCAAGAGACCCAGTACTTC. It yields the protein CASSPTSAQETQYF.

As DNA, the CDR3 is TGTGCCAGCAGTTACTCCAGGGAGGTTGGCTACACCTTC. Translation: CASSYSREVGYTF. The chain joins TRBV6-5 to TRBJ1-2; a weak D match, TRBD1 (5 bases). Germline lookup yields CDR1 MNHEY and CDR2 SVGAGI. The CDR3 spans 13 residues. V shed 0 bases and J shed 7 bases, with 9 bases lying between them.

The rearrangement joins TRBV11-2 to TRBJ2-1; 9 positions match TRBD1. This CDR3 is built from 15 residues. Germline CDR1 reads SGHAT; CDR2 reads FQNNGV. V gave up 7 bases and J gave up 7 bases; unmatched junction bases: 11. CDR3 coding DNA: TGTGCCAGCAACACGCTACAGGGGGCGTTGAATGAGCAGTTCTTC. It is translated as CASNTLQGALNEQFF.

The chain employs TRBV19 and TRBJ1-1, with 7 bases fitting TRBD1. Germline loops: CDR1 LNHDA, CDR2 SQIVND (reference sequence). V lost 1 base and J lost 5; bases outside the gene matches: 10. This CDR3 has 16 amino acids. The CDR3 spells CASSIAYRGLRTEAFF. CDR3 sequence (DNA): TGTGCCAGTAGTATAGCCTACAGGGGCCTACGGACTGAAGCTTTCTTT.

The CDR3 reads CASRTGAPDTQYF. CDR3 coding DNA: TGTGCCAGCAGGACAGGGGCGCCAGATACGCAGTATTTT. This sequence joins TRBV27 and TRBJ2-3; 8 nucleotides agree with TRBD1. This CDR3 is 13 amino acids long. Germline CDR1 is MNHEY and CDR2 is SMNVEV (reference sequence). The J segment lost 4 bases and the V segment lost 6 bases, leaving 3 bases of the junction unmatched.

The chain links TRBV16 to TRBJ2-1; 15 nucleotides agree with TRBD2. Germline CDR1 KGHSY, CDR2 FQNENV. This CDR3 is 16 amino acids long. Unmatched junction bases numbered 0, after V lost 2 bases and J lost 4 bases. CDR3 in amino acids: CASSQGLAGGYNEQFF. CDR3 nucleotides: TGTGCCAGCAGCCAAGGACTAGCGGGGGGGTACAATGAGCAGTTCTTC.

This clone was observed once. The V gene is TRBV5-1, the J gene TRBJ1-2; D gene unclear. The CDR3 extends over 15 amino acids. V was pared by 6 bases and J by 3 bases, with 18 bases between. Germline-derived CDR1 and CDR2 are SGHRS and YFSETQ. The CDR3 coding sequence is TGCGCCAGCACCCCCGGGGTTAATTTTTACTATGGCTACACCTTC. It translates to CASTPGVNFYYGYTF. Using reference TRBV5-1 and TRBJ1-2 for the parts outside the CDR3, the full variable domain is KAGVTQTPRYLIKTRGQQVTLSCSPISGHRSVSWYQQTPGQGLQFLFEYFSETQRNKGNFPGRFSGRQFSNSRSEMNVSTLELGDSALYLCASTPGVNFYYGYTFGSGTRLTVV.

The chain combines TRBV2 with TRBJ2-2; a weak D match, TRBD2 (5 bases). The germline gives CDR1 SNHLY, CDR2 FYNNEI. The CDR3 consists of 13 residues. Trimming took 6 bases from V and 6 from J, leaving 11 bases between them. The CDR3 here is CASRGGPAGELFF. The CDR3 region has the DNA TGTGCCAGCAGGGGCGGGCCCGCCGGGGAGCTGTTTTTT.

The gene calls are TRBV28 and TRBJ2-3, with a weak D call TRBD1 (5 bases). The CDR3 is 16 amino acids. Germline CDR1 MDHEN, CDR2 SYDVKM. The V end lost 4 bases, the J end lost 1 base, and 15 bases lay between the germline ends. The CDR3 protein is CASSSPGIVGTDTQYF. The CDR3, as DNA: TGTGCCAGCAGTTCCCCAGGGATTGTGGGCACAGATACGCAGTATTTT.